What follows are 20 T cell receptor beta chains derived from one specimen sequenced in a study of blood T cell repertoires in COVID-19. Produced via immunoSEQ multiplex PCR; TCRdb's table is partial and in-frame only. Among a few hundred thousand clones listed, 70% to 90% were seen once. Specimen: peripheral blood. The receptors were gathered from a woman between 50 and 59 years old who had recovered from COVID-19.

V gene TRBV28 combines with J gene TRBJ2-7; TRBD2 might be the D (7 bases). The germline V and J ends were trimmed by 7 bases and 0 bases, with 13 bases remaining between them. CDR3 length equals 14 residues. Germline CDR1 reads MDHEN; CDR2 reads SYDVKM. CDR3 in amino acids: CASIGGLRSYEQYF. As DNA, the CDR3 is TGTGCCAGCATCGGGGGGCTACGCTCCTACGAGCAGTACTTC.

The V and J genes are TRBV19 and TRBJ1-5, with 10 bases fitting TRBD1. The germline V gene encodes CDR1 LNHDA and CDR2 SQIVND (reference sequence). The CDR3 is 15 amino acids. V shed 5 bases, J shed 2 bases, and the junction held 3 bases outside the gene matches. The CDR3 DNA reads as TGTGCCAGTAGTCCCGGGACAGGGGGCAATCAGCCCCAGCATTTT. It is translated as CASSPGTGGNQPQHF.

The chain combines TRBV4-3 with TRBJ1-1, with D hard to call. Germline V lookup: CDR1 LGHNA, CDR2 YSLEER. The CDR3 has 14 amino acids. Trimming took 0 bases from V and 1 from J, leaving 6 bases between them. The CDR3 DNA reads as TGCGCCAGCAGCCAAGATCACGGGAACACTGAAGCTTTCTTT. Its translation is CASSQDHGNTEAFF.

The V call is TRBV7-2, the J call TRBJ2-5; perhaps TRBD2 as D (5 bases). Germline CDR1 is SGHTA and CDR2 is FQGNSA. This CDR3 region has 16 residues. Between the trimmed V and J ends, which lost 1 base and 2 bases, there was a span of 14 bases. The CDR3 reads CASSLGVDPGQETQYF. The DNA for the CDR3 is TGTGCCAGCAGCTTAGGGGTTGATCCGGGGCAAGAGACCCAGTACTTC.

As DNA, the CDR3 is TGTGCCAGCAGTTTTATATCCGGGTTTGAGCAGTTCTTC. Its translation is CASSFISGFEQFF. J is TRBJ2-1 and V is TRBV6-2 or TRBV6-3; the D is unclear. The V end was cut by 4 bases, the J end by 9 bases, with 13 bases between. The germline gives CDR1 MNHEY, CDR2 SVGEGT. The CDR3 is made up of 13 amino acids.

The J gene is TRBJ2-7, the V gene TRBV18, with 7 bases matching TRBD2. Germline CDR1 is KGHSH and CDR2 is LQKENI. J lost 0 bases, V lost 8 bases, and 4 bases had no gene match. This CDR3 has 13 residues. The DNA for the CDR3 is TGTGCCAGCCTGGGCGGGGGCTCCTACGAGCAGTACTTC. Protein sequence: CASLGGGSYEQYF.

Only one count was recorded for this clone. This rearrangement joins TRBV7-2 to TRBJ2-5, with 14 bases matching TRBD2. V lost 5 bases and J lost 4; bases outside the gene matches: 3. CDR3 length: 15 amino acids. Germline V lookup: CDR1 SGHTA, CDR2 FQGNSA. The CDR3 is CASSPTSGGAETQYF. The CDR3 coding sequence is TGTGCCAGCAGCCCGACTAGCGGGGGGGCAGAGACCCAGTACTTC.

The gene calls are TRBV10-3 and TRBJ2-7; tentative D call: TRBD1 (6 bases). V was pared by 3 bases and J by 6 bases, with 12 bases between. CDR3 length equals 13 residues. Germline CDR1 is ENHRY and CDR2 is SYGVKD. Written as DNA, the CDR3 is TGTGCCATCAGTGACCGACAGGTGGGCGAGCAGTACTTC. Amino acids: CAISDRQVGEQYF.

The chain joins TRBV27 to TRBJ2-1, with 8 bases matching TRBD2. From germline, CDR1 is MNHEY and CDR2 SMNVEV (reference sequence). Trimming cost V 6 bases and J 7 bases; bases outside gene matches: 8. The CDR3 sequence is 14 residues long. In DNA, the CDR3 is TGTGCCAGCAGGTTCGGACTAGCTACAAATGAGCAGTTCTTC. Its protein product is CASRFGLATNEQFF.

This rearrangement joins TRBV4-1 to TRBJ2-6; possible D gene TRBD1, 6 bases. The CDR3 spans 16 residues. Per germline, CDR1 MGHRA and CDR2 YSYEKL. The V end lost 3 bases, the J end lost 1 base, and 10 bases lay between the germline ends. CDR3: CASSHDTGSGANVLTF. DNA of the CDR3: TGCGCCAGCAGCCATGACACAGGGTCTGGGGCCAACGTCCTGACTTTC.

In this sample, this clone turned up once. This sequence joins TRBV12-3 or TRBV12-4 and TRBJ2-1; D is undetermined. With 3 bases removed from V and 6 bases from J, the gap between germline ends came to 3 bases. The CDR3 is 11 amino acids. The DNA of the CDR3 is TGTGCCAGCAGTTTCGGCAATGAGCAGTTCTTC. Residues: CASSFGNEQFF.

CDR3 nucleotides: TGTGCCAGCAGTTACAGGCCAGGGGCACACAATGAGCAGTTCTTC. It translates to CASSYRPGAHNEQFF. The rearrangement uses TRBV6-2 or TRBV6-3 and TRBJ2-1; D is possibly TRBD1 (6 bases). The CDR3 has 15 amino acids. Trimming removed 2 bases at V and 5 bases at J, with 13 bases between. Germline-derived CDR1 and CDR2 are MNHEY and SVGEGT.

The chain carries TRBV6-2 or TRBV6-3 and TRBJ1-2; TRBD1 might be the D (5 bases). V gave up 5 bases and J gave up 8 bases, with 18 bases separating them. CDR3 length: 14 residues. Germline V gives CDR1 MNHEY, CDR2 SVGEGT. CDR3 sequence reads: CASSQTRQFSGYTF. In DNA form, the CDR3 reads TGTGCCAGCAGTCAAACGCGACAGTTCTCGGGCTACACCTTC.

The gene calls are TRBV20-1 and TRBJ1-2; D unresolved. CDR1 is DFQATT and CDR2 is SNEGSKA in the germline V gene (reference sequence). With 3 bases removed from V and 7 bases from J, the gap between germline ends came to 9 bases. This CDR3 contains 11 residues. For the CDR3, the DNA is TGCAGTGCTAGTAAGCCACCTGGCTACACCTTC. It translates to CSASKPPGYTF.

V and J are TRBV30 and TRBJ2-7, with D hard to call. This CDR3 spans 12 amino acids. Trimming stripped 1 base from V and 7 bases from J, with 11 bases between. Per germline, CDR1 GTSNPN and CDR2 SVGIG (reference sequence). The CDR3 sequence is CAWSGRVGEQYF. CDR3 nucleotides: TGTGCCTGGAGTGGAAGAGTCGGGGAGCAGTACTTC. Full variable domain (rest looked up from reference TRBV30 and TRBJ2-7): SQTIHQWPATLVQPVGSPLSLECTVEGTSNPNLYWYRQAAGRGLQLLFYSVGIGQISSEVPQNLSASRPQDRQFILSSKKLLLSDSGFYLCAWSGRVGEQYFGPGTRLTVT.

V and J are TRBV6-5 and TRBJ1-2; 8 bases line up with TRBD1. Germline loops: CDR1 MNHEY, CDR2 SVGAGI. The length of the CDR3 is 15 residues. Germline trimming cut 7 bases from V and 7 bases from J; bases unmatched to any gene: 14. The CDR3 DNA follows: TGTGCCAGCAATCCATCAGGGGGCTGGGCCCTTGGCTACACCTTC. It codes for CASNPSGGWALGYTF.

The chain links TRBV28 to TRBJ2-2, with 10 nucleotides matching TRBD2. J lost 0 bases, V lost 3 bases, and 10 bases had no gene match. CDR1 and CDR2 from the germline V gene are MDHEN and SYDVKM. The CDR3 contains 19 residues. The chain's CDR3 is CASSFVLASGRANTGELFF. In DNA, the CDR3 is TGTGCCAGCAGTTTTGTCCTGGCTAGCGGGAGAGCGAACACCGGGGAGCTGTTTTTT. The full variable domain, completed using reference TRBV28 and TRBJ2-2, is DVKVTQSSRYLVKRTGEKVFLECVQDMDHENMFWYRQDPGLGLRLIYFSYDVKMKEKGDIPEGYSVSREKKERFSLILESASTNQTSMYLCASSFVLASGRANTGELFFGEGSRLTVL.

The V gene is TRBV28, the J gene TRBJ1-4; D gene ambiguous. The CDR3 extends over 15 amino acids. With 6 bases removed from V and 8 bases from J, the gap between germline ends came to 19 bases. Germline V lookup: CDR1 MDHEN, CDR2 SYDVKM. CDR3 in amino acids: CASSPIGPEVEKLFF. In DNA form, the CDR3 reads TGTGCCAGCAGCCCGATCGGGCCGGAGGTCGAAAAACTGTTTTTT.

This clone appeared a few times. V is TRBV7-2 and J is TRBJ2-2, with a tentative D call TRBD2 (5 bases). This CDR3 contains 14 residues. Looked up from germline, CDR1 is SGHTA and CDR2 is FQGNSA. V dropped 2 bases and J dropped 6 bases, with 10 bases sitting between them. CDR3 residues: CASSLLEVAGELFF. CDR3 bases: TGTGCCAGCAGCTTATTGGAGGTAGCCGGGGAGCTGTTTTTT.

V gene TRBV11-2 combines with J gene TRBJ2-5; TRBD1 agrees at 7 bases. This CDR3 region has 15 residues. After removal of 5 bases from V and 6 bases from J, the junction contained 12 bases not matched to a gene. The germline V gene has CDR1 SGHAT and CDR2 FQNNGV. The CDR3 nucleotides read TGTGCCAGCAGCCCTCCGGGACAAAGGGGGCAGACCCAGTACTTC. Its protein product is CASSPPGQRGQTQYF.